Sequencing of this TCR beta chain was carried out in a study of T cells in Graves' hyperthyroidism and ophthalmopathy. This CDR3 is built from 14 residues. V was pared by 8 bases and J by 2 bases, with 16 bases between. Per germline, CDR1 KGHSH and CDR2 LQKENI. Researchers took RNA transcripts and amplified the TCR beta CDR3 regions from them. TCR CDR3 underwent first-round RT-PCR with the HTBI primer set. TCRdb reanalysed the multiplex PCR reads using MiXCR and keeps one entry per CDR3 protein. The sample records about 640,000 distinct CDR3 sequences, around 21% being singletons. This clonotype was counted a few times.

The sequence came from a man aged 30-40 years with Graves' ophthalmopathy. The chain links TRBV18 to TRBJ2-7, with D possibly being TRBD1 or TRBD2 (5 bases each). Sequences were obtained from blood. The CDR3: CASRAGTRTYEQYF. The CDR3 DNA reads TGTGCCAGCAGGGCCGGGACCCGAACCTACGAGCAGTACTTC.